Listed here are 21 T cell receptor beta chains from one sample, sequenced in a study of cytomegalovirus exposure and HLA in healthy donors (dated 2017 in TCRdb). Library preparation employed the immunoSEQ multiplex PCR assay. A mixture of 60 forward primers for TCR Vbeta segments and 13 reverse primers for TCR Jbeta segments was used in the multiplex PCR. TCRdb stores this immuneACCESS table with in-frame sequences only. Part of the clones is absent; in the studies checked, under half of the shortfall reflects unresolved V genes, and no reason is known for the rest. The sample profile shows over 100,000 clones; 76% of them were found once. The biggest ten clones account for roughly 1.8% of the sample. The sample was PBMCs. These receptors all come from a female donor in good health and CMV-seropositive.

The gene calls are TRBV16 and TRBJ2-7; 8 nucleotides match TRBD1. The CDR3 extends over 13 amino acids. The germline CDR1 and CDR2 sequences are KGHSY and FQNENV. Trimming cost V 4 bases and J 3 bases; bases outside gene matches: 2. This CDR3 is CASSPGTGYEQYF. The CDR3 region has the DNA TGTGCCAGCAGCCCTGGGACAGGCTACGAGCAGTACTTC.

In this sample, this clone turned up once. The genes are TRBV28 and TRBJ1-1; D is unclear. CDR1 is MDHEN and CDR2 is SYDVKM in the germline V gene. Between the trimmed V and J ends, which lost 5 bases and 4 bases, there was a span of 14 bases. CDR3 length: 14 residues. The CDR3 bases are TGTGCCAGCAGTCTCCCCAACCGAGGCACTGAAGCTTTCTTT. Translating it yields CASSLPNRGTEAFF.

J is TRBJ2-7 and V is TRBV7-9; D unresolved. Trimming took 7 bases from V and 5 from J, leaving 18 bases between them. Germline CDR1 SEHNR, CDR2 FQNEAQ (reference sequence). The CDR3 is made up of 14 amino acids. CDR3 DNA sequence: TGTGCCAGCACCCTCTCAGAGGCGGCCAACGAGCAGTACTTC. This gives the protein CASTLSEAANEQYF.

The rearrangement joins TRBV4-2 to TRBJ2-7, with 13 bases that match TRBD2. The V and J ends lost 5 bases and 5 bases, in that order; junction bases with no gene match: 12. Per germline, CDR1 LGHNA and CDR2 YNFKEQ. This CDR3 has 17 residues. The CDR3 protein is CASSKTSGGFEYNEQYF. The CDR3 DNA sequence: TGTGCCAGCAGCAAGACTAGCGGGGGGTTCGAGTATAACGAGCAGTACTTC.

The gene calls are TRBV5-4 and TRBJ1-1; TRBD1 might be the D (5 bases). This CDR3 is 14 amino acids long. Germline V lookup: CDR1 SGHNT, CDR2 YYREEE (reference sequence). V was shortened by 4 bases and J by 5 bases, with 15 bases between the two germline ends. The CDR3 nucleotides are TGTGCCAGCAGCCCTGGCTGGGGGGAAACTGAAGCTTTCTTT. This encodes CASSPGWGETEAFF. Drawing the rest from reference TRBV5-4 and TRBJ1-1, the complete variable domain is ETGVTQSPTHLIKTRGQQVTLRCSSQSGHNTVSWYQQALGQGPQFIFQYYREEENGRGNFPPRFSGLQFPNYSSELNVNALELDDSALYLCASSPGWGETEAFFGQGTRLTVV.

This rearrangement joins TRBV4-2 to TRBJ1-3; D might be TRBD1 (6 bases). CDR1 LGHNA and CDR2 YNFKEQ come from the germline V gene. The CDR3 contains 17 residues. V was pared by 1 base and J by 5 bases, with 18 bases between. In nucleotides, the CDR3 is TGTGCCAGCAGCCAAGTCAGTGAGGGGACAAGGAGAAACACCATATATTTT. Protein product: CASSQVSEGTRRNTIYF.

This clone was picked up a small number of times. V gene TRBV7-8 combines with J gene TRBJ2-1; 9 nucleotides match TRBD2. J was trimmed by 7 bases and V by 8 bases; bases with no gene match: 6. CDR3 length: 13 residues. In germline, CDR1 is SGHVS, CDR2 FQNEAQ. CDR3 protein: CASRGGGANEQFF. The CDR3 nucleotides read TGTGCCAGCCGGGGCGGGGGGGCGAATGAGCAGTTCTTC.

V gene TRBV29-1 combines with J gene TRBJ2-7; TRBD1 aligns across 7 bases. The germline V gene encodes CDR1 SQVTM and CDR2 ANQGSEA. The CDR3 sequence is 13 residues long. The V gene end was trimmed by 5 bases and the J gene end by 7 bases; junction bases not matched to a gene: 11. CDR3 region: CSVLGGHPGEQYF. The CDR3 DNA sequence: TGCAGCGTTTTAGGGGGCCATCCAGGAGAGCAGTACTTC.

V gene TRBV6-5 combines with J gene TRBJ1-1; tentative D call: TRBD1 (6 bases). V was trimmed by 2 bases and J by 4 bases, leaving 14 bases between them. This CDR3 region has 15 residues. CDR1 is MNHEY, CDR2 SVGAGI, per germline. The CDR3 protein is CASSYNPGVGTEAFF. CDR3 in DNA: TGTGCCAGCAGTTACAACCCAGGGGTGGGCACTGAAGCTTTCTTT.

V usage is TRBV28 and J usage is TRBJ1-6; a possible D gene is TRBD1 (5 bases). Between the trimmed V and J ends, which lost 4 bases and 12 bases, there was a span of 16 bases. Germline values: CDR1 MDHEN, CDR2 SYDVKM. The CDR3 is 14 amino acids. This CDR3 reads CASSSPTANRPLHF. In nucleotides, the CDR3 is TGTGCCAGCAGTTCACCGACAGCAAACAGACCCCTCCACTTT.

This clone showed up just a few times. The chain has TRBV11-2 and TRBJ2-7, with D maybe TRBD1 (6 bases). The CDR3 spans 13 residues. The V gene lost 0 bases and the J gene lost 9 bases, with 12 bases spanning the gap. Germline CDR1 reads SGHAT; CDR2 reads FQNNGV. The CDR3 DNA sequence: TGTGCCAGCAGCTTAGACCAACAGGGCTCGCAGTACTTC. Its protein is CASSLDQQGSQYF.

The gene calls are TRBV5-1 and TRBJ2-3, with 10 bases lining up with TRBD1. Per the germline V gene, CDR1 is SGHRS and CDR2 is YFSETQ. Trimming took 6 bases from V and 6 from J; bases not matched to a gene: 7. The CDR3 contains 14 residues. The CDR3 here is CASTPGQGWDTQYF. CDR3 sequence (DNA): TGCGCCAGCACACCGGGACAGGGGTGGGATACGCAGTATTTT.

This chain connects TRBV19 to TRBJ1-3; D not certain. This CDR3 has 15 residues. The germline V and J ends were trimmed by 6 bases and 0 bases, with 12 bases remaining between them. The germline gives CDR1 LNHDA, CDR2 SQIVND (reference sequence). CDR3 bases: TGTGCCAGTAGCACCTATCGAACCTCTGGAAACACCATATATTTT. It specifies CASSTYRTSGNTIYF.

Here the CDR3 reads CASSPQGGAVTDTQYF. For the CDR3, the DNA is TGTGCCAGCAGCCCACAAGGGGGGGCGGTCACAGATACGCAGTATTTT. This chain joins TRBV11-2 and TRBJ2-3; D perhaps matches TRBD2 (7 bases). The germline V gene encodes CDR1 SGHAT and CDR2 FQNNGV. The V gene lost 5 bases and the J gene lost 2 bases, with 17 bases spanning the gap. The CDR3 is 16 amino acids.

The J gene is TRBJ1-1, the V gene TRBV16, with TRBD1 matching over 7 bases. The CDR3 is 17 amino acids. Per the germline V gene, CDR1 is KGHSY and CDR2 is FQNENV. With V trimmed by 0 bases and J by 7 bases, 14 bases remained unmatched. The CDR3 protein is CASSQSNRGLFGFEAFF. DNA of the CDR3: TGTGCCAGCAGCCAATCGAACAGGGGCCTCTTCGGATTTGAAGCTTTCTTT.

The gene calls are TRBV4-2 and TRBJ2-1; TRBD2 agrees at 8 bases. The CDR3 sequence is 19 residues long. Germline V gives CDR1 LGHNA, CDR2 YNFKEQ. Trimming at V came to 0 bases and at J to 8 bases, leaving 18 bases not matched to a gene. The DNA for the CDR3 is TGTGCCAGCAGCCAAGATGAAATTCGAATGGCGGCGGGAGGAGATGAGCAGTTCTTC. As protein: CASSQDEIRMAAGGDEQFF.

The chain links TRBV7-9 to TRBJ2-3; maybe TRBD2 (6 bases). The germline V and J ends were trimmed by 1 base and 2 bases, with 13 bases remaining between them. The CDR3 is 16 amino acids. CDR1 SEHNR and CDR2 FQNEAQ come from the germline V gene (reference sequence). The chain's CDR3 is CASSLGGGGNTDTQYF. For the CDR3, the DNA is TGTGCCAGCAGCTTAGGTGGGGGAGGAAACACAGATACGCAGTATTTT.

This chain links TRBV9 with TRBJ2-1, with 7 positions matching TRBD2. V was pared by 3 bases and J by 4 bases, with 7 bases of the junction left unmatched. Germline CDR1 SGDLS, CDR2 YYNGEE. The CDR3 has 15 amino acids. In DNA form, the CDR3 reads TGTGCCAGCAGCGCCCATGGGGAGGGATACAATGAGCAGTTCTTC. Its translation: CASSAHGEGYNEQFF.

The chain uses TRBV6-7 and TRBJ1-1, with D perhaps TRBD1 (5 bases). TRBV6-7 is recorded as an ORF, its role being uncertain. This CDR3 has 18 amino acids. V was cut by 0 bases and J by 0 bases, with 17 bases left in between. This CDR3 reads CASSYSTGGELMNTEAFF. The CDR3 region has the DNA TGTGCCAGCAGTTACTCGACCGGGGGAGAACTCATGAACACTGAAGCTTTCTTT.

The CDR3 loop is CASSPRAWTSGYEQYF. The CDR3 nucleotides are TGTGCCAGCTCACCACGGGCATGGACTAGCGGATACGAGCAGTACTTC. This chain uses TRBV18 with TRBJ2-7, with 10 bases identical to TRBD2. The CDR3 spans 16 residues. Germline CDR1 and CDR2: KGHSH and LQKENI. Losses at the gene ends were 1 base for V and 4 bases for J; bases not matched to a gene: 7.

This CDR3 reads CASSSGTSAYNEQFF. In nucleotides, the CDR3 is TGTGCCAGCAGCTCCGGGACTAGCGCGTACAATGAGCAGTTCTTC. The chain is built from TRBV5-4 and TRBJ2-1, with TRBD2 matching 10 bases. Looked up from germline, CDR1 is SGHNT and CDR2 is YYREEE (reference sequence). The CDR3 runs to 15 residues. Trimming removed 3 bases from V and 4 bases from J; junction bases left unmatched: 4.